Each of the 18 T cell receptor beta chains below was sequenced from the same sample in a study of post-analysis software for immune sequencing data. Unique molecular identifiers were carried by the TCR beta cDNA libraries. MiXCR, run by TCRdb on the PCR reads, gives a single entry per CDR3 protein. Of approximately 250,000 distinct CDR3 sequences listed, 30% to 45% are singletons. Study-level points and caveats: Patients had higher frequencies than controls of about 5 TRBV segments, including TRBV5-6, TRBV5-1 and TRBV20-1.

For these receptors, no antigen is known. Material: blood. The receptors stem from a girl under 18 with multiple sclerosis.

The chain employs TRBV20-1 and TRBJ1-2, with D possibly being TRBD1 (6 bases). CDR1 is DFQATT, CDR2 SNEGSKA, per germline (reference sequence). Trimming stripped 4 bases from V and 0 bases from J, with 15 bases between. The CDR3 totals 15 residues. CDR3 DNA: TGCAGTGCTAAGAAGGGAGGGGGAGCTAACTATGGCTACACCTTC. Protein: CSAKKGGGANYGYTF.

This clonotype has ten or more counts. The J gene is TRBJ2-7, the V gene TRBV6-1; TRBD2 might be the D (5 bases). CDR3 length equals 15 residues. CDR1 and CDR2 (germline): MNHNS, SASEGT. V was clipped by 6 bases and J by 0 bases, with 15 bases between them. The CDR3 DNA follows: TGTGCCAGCAGCGCCACTGAGGGTATCTCCTACGAGCAGTACTTC. Residues: CASSATEGISYEQYF.

This clonotype showed up many times. The chain has TRBV12-3 or TRBV12-4 and TRBJ2-1; 7 nucleotides align to TRBD2. The CDR3 is made up of 15 amino acids. The J segment lost 7 bases and the V segment lost 5 bases, leaving 11 bases of the junction unmatched. Written as DNA, the CDR3 is TGTGCCAGCAGTCTCTCATTAACTAGCGCGAATGAGCAGTTCTTC. Translating it yields CASSLSLTSANEQFF.

This clonotype was seen more than once but under ten times. CDR3 bases: TGCGCCAGCAGCTTAAGAACTAGCGGCCCCACCGGGGAGCTGTTTTTT. Translating gives CASSLRTSGPTGELFF. The chain employs TRBV5-1 and TRBJ2-2; TRBD2 agrees at 8 bases. The germline V gene has CDR1 SGHRS and CDR2 YFSETQ. The CDR3 covers 16 residues. Trimming took 2 bases from V and 4 from J; bases not matched to a gene: 7.

As to this clonotype: A read error may be the cause here, since a much bigger clone is one base away. The CDR3 is CASSFSLAAGVYKQFF. CDR3 nucleotide sequence: TGTGCCAGCAGTTTCTCGCTAGCGGCCGGGGTCTATAAGCAGTTCTTC. The rearrangement joins TRBV27 to TRBJ2-1, with TRBD2 matching 7 bases. The germline CDR1 and CDR2 sequences are MNHEY and SMNVEV (reference sequence). V shed 3 bases and J 11 bases; nucleotides not matched to a gene: 16. This CDR3 has 16 residues.

This clonotype was picked up many times. The chain links TRBV20-1 to TRBJ2-1; 10 bases map to TRBD1. The junction had 2 bases not matched to a gene; V was cut back by 3 bases and J by 0 bases. This CDR3 region has 15 residues. The germline V gene encodes CDR1 DFQATT and CDR2 SNEGSKA (reference sequence). In nucleotides, the CDR3 is TGCAGTGCTAGGGGACAGGGGAGCTCCTACAATGAGCAGTTCTTC. This encodes CSARGQGSSYNEQFF.

This clonotype was counted at least ten times. V is TRBV19 and J is TRBJ1-2; the match to TRBD1 covers 7 bases. Trimming at V came to 7 bases and at J to 4 bases, leaving 9 bases not matched to a gene. The CDR3 spans 14 residues. From germline, CDR1 is LNHDA and CDR2 SQIVND (reference sequence). CDR3 DNA sequence: TGTGCCAGTACCCCGACAGGGTCCTCCTATGGCTACACCTTC. Residues: CASTPTGSSYGYTF. Full variable domain (remainder filled in from reference TRBV19 and TRBJ1-2): DGGITQSPKYLFRKEGQNVTLSCEQNLNHDAMYWYRQDPGQGLRLIYYSQIVNDFQKGDIAEGYSVSREKKESFPLTVTSAQKNPTAFYLCASTPTGSSYGYTFGSGTRLTVV.

This chain uses TRBV12-3 or TRBV12-4 with TRBJ2-3, with 11 bases lining up with TRBD2. This CDR3 contains 17 residues. With 5 bases clipped from V and 0 bases from J, the junction kept 7 bases outside the gene matches. The CDR3, as DNA: TGTGCCAGCAGTCCACCTTGGACTAGCGGGAGCACAGATACGCAGTATTTT. This sequence encodes CASSPPWTSGSTDTQYF.

A few counts support this clonotype. V is TRBV28 and J is TRBJ1-1; 9 bases line up with TRBD1. Germline V gene sequence: CDR1 MDHEN, CDR2 SYDVKM. Trimming took 8 bases from V and 5 from J; bases not matched to a gene: 12. CDR3 size: 15 residues. The CDR3 nucleotides are TGTGCCAGCCGGGTTCTGGGGACAGGGAAAACTGAAGCTTTCTTT. Translation gives CASRVLGTGKTEAFF.

As concerns this clonotype: A read error may be the cause here, since a much bigger clone is one base away. The genes are TRBV20-1 and TRBJ2-3; D is perhaps TRBD1 (5 bases). This CDR3 region has 12 residues. V gave up 7 bases and J gave up 2 bases, with 10 bases separating them. Germline V CDR1 and CDR2: DFQATT, SNEGSKA (reference sequence). CDR3 sequence (DNA): TGCAGTGTTTTGGACAACACAGATACGCAGTATTTT. Amino acids: CSVLDNTDTQYF.

This clonotype was counted at least ten times. The gene calls are TRBV29-1 and TRBJ1-5; weak D call: TRBD1 (5 bases). The CDR3 runs 13 residues. Germline-derived CDR1 and CDR2 are SQVTM and ANQGSEA. The V gene lost 7 bases and the J gene lost 0 bases, with 10 bases spanning the gap. CDR3 sequence reads: CSAGEDSNQPQHF. CDR3 sequence (DNA): TGCAGCGCGGGGGAGGATAGCAATCAGCCCCAGCATTTT.

The rearrangement links TRBV27 to TRBJ2-3; the D is unclear. CDR1 MNHEY and CDR2 SMNVEV come from the germline V gene (reference sequence). The V end lost 3 bases, the J end lost 3 bases, and 7 bases lay between the germline ends. The CDR3 covers 13 residues. The CDR3 DNA sequence: TGTGCCAGCAGTTTCGCTCAAACAGATACGCAGTATTTT. As protein: CASSFAQTDTQYF.

The chain has TRBV5-1 and TRBJ2-1; no clear D. The CDR3 has 14 residues. Germline V lookup: CDR1 SGHRS, CDR2 YFSETQ. Trimming pared 4 bases from V and 0 bases from J, leaving 8 bases between. This CDR3 is CASSESSSYNEQFF. CDR3 bases: TGCGCCAGCAGCGAGTCCTCCTCCTACAATGAGCAGTTCTTC.

In its sample, this clonotype was seen a few times. This chain connects TRBV18 to TRBJ2-3; the D gene is possibly TRBD2 (6 bases). Germline V gives CDR1 KGHSH, CDR2 LQKENI. V lost 4 bases to trimming and J lost 8 bases, with 10 bases between them. The CDR3 spans 12 residues. CDR3 region: CASSLPEGTQYF. The CDR3 nucleotides are TGTGCCAGCTCACTACCGGAGGGTACGCAGTATTTT.

The chain recombines TRBV29-1 with TRBJ2-6; perhaps TRBD1 as D (5 bases). CDR1 is SQVTM, CDR2 ANQGSEA, per germline. Trimming took 3 bases from V and 0 from J, leaving 12 bases between them. CDR3 length: 16 residues. The CDR3 reads CSVDGAVNSGANVLTF. The CDR3 coding sequence is TGCAGCGTTGATGGGGCAGTCAACTCTGGGGCCAACGTCCTGACTTTC. The full variable domain, completed using reference TRBV29-1 and TRBJ2-6, is SAVISQKPSRDICQRGTSLTIQCQVDSQVTMMFWYRQQPGQSLTLIATANQGSEATYESGFVIDKFPISRPNLTFSTLTVSNMSPEDSSIYLCSVDGAVNSGANVLTFGAGSRLTVL.

This clonotype was recorded at least ten times. The rearrangement uses TRBV20-1 and TRBJ2-5; D is unresolved. Per the germline V gene, CDR1 is DFQATT and CDR2 is SNEGSKA (reference sequence). Trimming removed 6 bases at V and 2 bases at J, with 10 bases between. The CDR3 spans 12 residues. The CDR3: CSAKTPQETQYF. In DNA form, the CDR3 reads TGCAGTGCGAAGACACCGCAAGAGACCCAGTACTTC.

About this clonotype: A much larger clone lies a single base off, so this may be a read error. The J gene is TRBJ1-2, the V gene TRBV20-1; D remains unclear. Germline V lookup: CDR1 DFQATT, CDR2 SNEGSKA (reference sequence). The CDR3 length is 12 residues. The CDR3 loop reads CRAHPSGYGYTF. CDR3 DNA sequence: TGCAGGGCTCATCCGAGTGGGTATGGCTACACCTTC.

This clonotype was observed at least ten times. The chain is built from TRBV5-1 and TRBJ1-2, with no clear D. The CDR3 has 12 residues. Germline V lookup: CDR1 SGHRS, CDR2 YFSETQ. The V and J ends lost 4 bases and 7 bases respectively, with 11 bases between them. Written as DNA, the CDR3 is TGCGCCAGCAGCCCCTCGGGAGGTGGCTACACCTTC. Amino acids: CASSPSGGGYTF.